These T cell receptor beta chains were read from a single sample in a study of T cells after yellow fever vaccination. MiXCR, applied by TCRdb to the 5' RACE reads, yields one record per CDR3 protein. The repertoire holds about 130,000 distinct CDR3 sequences, with under 8.5% as singletons. The sequencing used CD4+ T cells sorted from PBMCs, collected more than 8 days after the first yellow fever vaccination. These receptors were collected from a man younger than 30 who received the YFV17D yellow fever vaccine. The conserved cysteine and the conserved F or W are not part of the CDR3 here. A D gene is named only where the DNA matches it firmly.

j_call: TRBJ2-5
d_call: -
cdr3_length: 10
v_call: TRBV4-3
cdr3_aa: ASSQDKETQY

j_call: TRBJ2-5
d_call: -
cdr3_length: 12
v_call: TRBV10-3
cdr3_aa: AISESTGVRTQY

j_call: TRBJ2-1
d_call: TRBD1
cdr3_length: 13
v_call: TRBV4-1
cdr3_aa: ASSPSGQYYNEQF

j_call: TRBJ2-2
d_call: -
cdr3_length: 13
v_call: TRBV7-9
cdr3_aa: ASSRLVANTGELF

j_call: TRBJ1-2
d_call: TRBD1
cdr3_length: 16
v_call: TRBV7-8
cdr3_aa: ASSFRIGQGALFGGYT

j_call: TRBJ2-6
d_call: -
cdr3_length: 14
v_call: TRBV7-2
cdr3_aa: ASSLIWGSGANVLT

j_call: TRBJ1-6
d_call: TRBD1
cdr3_length: 12
v_call: TRBV12-3/TRBV12-4
cdr3_aa: ASSTGTEGSPLH

j_call: TRBJ2-7
d_call: -
cdr3_length: 10
v_call: TRBV20-1
cdr3_aa: SARNDETLQY

j_call: TRBJ2-2
d_call: -
cdr3_length: 12
v_call: TRBV5-6
cdr3_aa: ASSLYSNTGELF

j_call: TRBJ1-2
d_call: -
cdr3_length: 14
v_call: TRBV7-2
cdr3_aa: ASSRQPGTDNYGYT

j_call: TRBJ2-7
d_call: -
cdr3_length: 12
v_call: TRBV7-2
cdr3_aa: ASSPYREVHEQY

j_call: TRBJ1-5
d_call: -
cdr3_length: 13
v_call: TRBV5-1
cdr3_aa: ASSLGQAENQPQH

j_call: TRBJ2-4
d_call: -
cdr3_length: 15
v_call: TRBV18
cdr3_aa: ASSPPSVYGAKNIQY

j_call: TRBJ2-1
d_call: -
cdr3_length: 16
v_call: TRBV23-1
cdr3_aa: ASSLTLLLFETYNEQF

j_call: TRBJ2-5
d_call: -
cdr3_length: 9
v_call: TRBV7-2
cdr3_aa: ASVGAETQY

j_call: TRBJ1-2
d_call: TRBD1
cdr3_length: 13
v_call: TRBV6-1
cdr3_aa: ATKQGGPSFYGYT

j_call: TRBJ2-5
d_call: -
cdr3_length: 13
v_call: TRBV5-1
cdr3_aa: ASSATLQGRETQY

j_call: TRBJ2-3
d_call: -
cdr3_length: 12
v_call: TRBV18
cdr3_aa: ASSPIPGTDTQY

j_call: TRBJ1-1
d_call: -
cdr3_length: 14
v_call: TRBV7-6
cdr3_aa: ASSPSEGFMNTEAF

j_call: TRBJ1-6
d_call: -
cdr3_length: 11
v_call: TRBV4-1
cdr3_aa: ARGPGGNSPLH

j_call: TRBJ2-3
d_call: -
cdr3_length: 15
v_call: TRBV20-1
cdr3_aa: SARAPGRRGLTDTQY

j_call: TRBJ2-7
d_call: -
cdr3_length: 14
v_call: TRBV24-1
cdr3_aa: ATSELTDTSSYEQY

j_call: TRBJ2-2
d_call: TRBD2
cdr3_length: 11
v_call: TRBV4-2
cdr3_aa: ASSRTSTGELF

j_call: TRBJ1-1
d_call: -
cdr3_length: 11
v_call: TRBV12-3/TRBV12-4
cdr3_aa: ASSPFQNTEAF

j_call: TRBJ2-7
d_call: TRBD2
cdr3_length: 13
v_call: TRBV5-1
cdr3_aa: ASSPFGLDVDEQY

j_call: TRBJ1-5
d_call: -
cdr3_length: 11
v_call: TRBV3-1
cdr3_aa: ASSQEKGQPQH

j_call: TRBJ1-2
d_call: -
cdr3_length: 11
v_call: TRBV10-3
cdr3_aa: AIGPGPLYGYT

j_call: TRBJ1-1
d_call: -
cdr3_length: 11
v_call: TRBV18
cdr3_aa: ASSPPGSPEAF

j_call: TRBJ2-3
d_call: -
cdr3_length: 13
v_call: TRBV7-8
cdr3_aa: ASSLVQLSTDTQY

j_call: TRBJ2-1
d_call: -
cdr3_length: 12
v_call: TRBV5-1
cdr3_aa: ASSLQVTYNEQF

j_call: TRBJ2-2
d_call: TRBD1
cdr3_length: 14
v_call: TRBV28
cdr3_aa: ASSWTGAGNTGELF

j_call: TRBJ1-2
d_call: -
cdr3_length: 12
v_call: TRBV20-1
cdr3_aa: SARDGRVLGGYT

j_call: TRBJ1-4
d_call: TRBD1
cdr3_length: 12
v_call: TRBV12-3/TRBV12-4
cdr3_aa: ASSRTGFSKKLF

j_call: TRBJ2-7
d_call: -
cdr3_length: 13
v_call: TRBV15
cdr3_aa: ATSRELTFSYEQY

j_call: TRBJ2-1
d_call: TRBD2
cdr3_length: 14
v_call: TRBV18
cdr3_aa: ASSPPRLAGEDEQF

j_call: TRBJ1-1
d_call: -
cdr3_length: 12
v_call: TRBV5-1
cdr3_aa: ASSLGGKGVAAF

j_call: TRBJ2-7
d_call: TRBD1
cdr3_length: 14
v_call: TRBV9
cdr3_aa: ASSVGGQDLSYEQY

j_call: TRBJ2-5
d_call: TRBD2
cdr3_length: 12
v_call: TRBV9
cdr3_aa: ASSGGLAGETQY

j_call: TRBJ1-1
d_call: -
cdr3_length: 12
v_call: TRBV10-2
cdr3_aa: ASSSTTQNTEAF

j_call: TRBJ2-2
d_call: -
cdr3_length: 12
v_call: TRBV5-1
cdr3_aa: ASSLGTDTGELF

j_call: TRBJ1-5
d_call: TRBD1
cdr3_length: 12
v_call: TRBV7-2
cdr3_aa: ASSLGQGPQPQH

j_call: TRBJ2-1
d_call: -
cdr3_length: 13
v_call: TRBV5-1
cdr3_aa: ASSLLQGLYNEQF

j_call: TRBJ2-1
d_call: TRBD2
cdr3_length: 10
v_call: TRBV15
cdr3_aa: ATSLTSGEQF

j_call: TRBJ1-1
d_call: -
cdr3_length: 12
v_call: TRBV25-1
cdr3_aa: ASSDKGGGAEAF